This entry concerns a single TCR beta chain. Its matching antigen is unknown. The authors ran a second PCR of roughly 6 to 12 cycles using a sample-barcoded 5' primer and a J-beta primer mix. Each cDNA molecule received a tag from a template-switch adaptor that had 12 random nucleotides. Each CDR3 protein is one row after TCRdb ran MiXCR on the 5' RACE reads. This sample has 780,000 or so distinct CDR3 sequences, with 56% found just once. The V end was cut by 5 bases, the J end by 3 bases, with 17 bases between. Germline CDR1 is SGHTA and CDR2 is FQGNSA. The CDR3 is made up of 15 amino acids. The data were obtained in a study of blood T cells in healthy people across ages. Study-wide findings and caveats: Naive T cell percentage showed a strong correlation with TCR beta diversity. Those diversity estimates obtained from one million T cells were thought to be underestimates. Per million T cells, TCR beta diversity dropped roughly linearly as age increased.

The chain recombines TRBV7-2 with TRBJ2-7; perhaps TRBD1 as D (6 bases). This sequence originates from a man aged 40-55 years in good health. Sequencing input: blood. Here the CDR3 DNA reads TGTGCCAGCAGCGTCGGGCTAGGACAGTTCTACGAGCAGTACTTC. It encodes CASSVGLGQFYEQYF.